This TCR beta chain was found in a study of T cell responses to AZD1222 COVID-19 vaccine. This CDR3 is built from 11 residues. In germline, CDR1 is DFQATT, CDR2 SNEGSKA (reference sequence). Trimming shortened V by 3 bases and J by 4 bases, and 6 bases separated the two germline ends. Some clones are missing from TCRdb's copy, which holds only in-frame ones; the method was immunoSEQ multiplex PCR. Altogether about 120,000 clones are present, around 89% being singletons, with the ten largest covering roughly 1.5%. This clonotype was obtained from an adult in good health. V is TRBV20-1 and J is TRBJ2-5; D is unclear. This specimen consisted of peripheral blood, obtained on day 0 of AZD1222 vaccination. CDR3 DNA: TGCAGTGCTAGGGCCCTAGAGACCCAGTACTTC. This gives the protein CSARALETQYF.